Reported below is one TCR beta chain. Its specificity is not known. This entry comes from a study of blood T cells in healthy people across ages. A second about 7 to 12 cycle PCR used barcoded and J-beta primers. Each cDNA molecule, via a template-switch adaptor with 12 random nucleotides, was tagged. One entry per CDR3 protein results from TCRdb running MiXCR on the 5' RACE reads. The sample holds 1.4 million or so distinct CDR3 sequences; 42% are singletons and the top ten take under 5%. CDR3 length: 15 amino acids. Unmatched junction bases numbered 17, after V lost 3 bases and J lost 10 bases. In germline, CDR1 is SQVTM, CDR2 ANQGSEA. Study-wide results and limits: When set beside aged donors, long-lived donors presented more naive CD4+ cells and higher diversity. Strong correlation existed between TCR beta diversity and naive T cell percentage. Any conclusive comparison of naive versus antigen-experienced cells was prevented by using unsorted PBMCs.

V usage is TRBV29-1 and J usage is TRBJ1-1; the match to TRBD1 covers 7 bases. The origin of this receptor is a woman between 18 and 29 years old in good health. The specimen was blood. The CDR3 DNA reads as TGCAGCGTTGAGGACCCCGCAGGGGGACCCCCTTCAGCTTTCTTT. This sequence encodes CSVEDPAGGPPSAFF.